This T cell receptor (beta chain) was profiled in a study of blood T cells in healthy people across ages. For the study at large: Every two T cells gave about one barcoded beta molecule via template switching.

A second PCR, run for roughly 7 to 11 cycles, used a sample-barcoded 5' primer plus a J-beta primer mix. Every cDNA molecule carried a tag from a template-switch adaptor bearing 12 random nucleotides. TCRdb re-analysed the 5' RACE reads in MiXCR, keeping a single row per CDR3 protein. Among approximately 810,000 distinct CDR3 sequences, 25% to 30% were seen once, and the ten largest hold 17%. Findings and caveats of the study: TCR beta diversity tracked closely with naive T cell percentage.

In each sample, at least 6 million PBMCs were isolated. Germline-derived CDR1 and CDR2 are SGHTA and FQGNSA. The CDR3 extends over 16 amino acids. Trimming cost V 4 bases and J 5 bases; bases outside gene matches: 10. Points on this clonotype: Its antigen remains unidentified. This may be a read error: a much more frequent sequence differs by one nucleotide.

This chain uses TRBV7-2 with TRBJ2-1; 8 positions agree with TRBD2. The sequencing sample was made of blood. The TCR comes from a woman older than 75 in good health. The CDR3 DNA sequence: TGTGCCAGCAGCTCCCGGACTAGCAGGTCCCACAATGAGCAGTTCTTC. This gives the protein CASSSRTSRSHNEQFF. Complete variable domain (other parts from reference TRBV7-2 and TRBJ2-1): GAGVSQSPSNKVTEKGKDVELRCDPISGHTALYWYRQSLGQGLEFLIYFQGNSAPDKSGLPSDRFSAERTGGSVSTLTIQRTQQEDSAVYLCASSSRTSRSHNEQFFGPGTRLTVL.